Listed below are T cell receptor beta chains from one sample, sequenced in a study of blood T cell repertoires in COVID-19. Data came from immunoSEQ multiplex PCR; TCRdb stores just in-frame clones and leaves some out. The sample has 330,000 or so clones; about 91% are singletons. The material sequenced was peripheral blood. These receptors were collected from a young man with COVID-19, enrolled during active disease. Each CDR3 is given with its conserved first and last residue. A D gene is named only where the DNA matches it firmly. Expanded clones are given a class, and other clones once, few, many or no size at all.

cdr3_length,d_call,j_call,clone_size,v_call,cdr3_aa,cdr3_nt
13,NA,TRBJ1-4,NA,TRBV30,CAWSGQTNEKLFF,TGTGCCTGGAGTGGACAAACTAATGAAAAACTGTTTTTT
15,NA,TRBJ1-3,NA,TRBV9,CASSVAGKAGNTIYF,TGTGCCAGCAGCGTAGCAGGCAAGGCTGGAAACACCATATATTTT
13,TRBD1,TRBJ2-1,once,TRBV6-2/TRBV6-3,CASSYTGQGGQFF,TGTGCCAGCAGTTACACCGGACAGGGAGGGCAGTTCTTC
17,TRBD2,TRBJ2-5,NA,TRBV24-1,CATSDLKGGRVRETQYF,TGTGCCACCAGTGATTTGAAAGGCGGGAGGGTAAGAGAGACCCAGTACTTC
13,NA,TRBJ2-7,NA,TRBV6-5,CASSVTPYYEQYF,TGTGCCAGCAGCGTGACACCCTACTACGAGCAGTACTTC
13,NA,TRBJ1-1,NA,TRBV5-4,CASRNNVQAEAFF,TGTGCCAGCAGGAATAATGTGCAGGCTGAAGCTTTCTTT
15,TRBD1,TRBJ2-7,NA,TRBV6-6,CASSYVAGGSYEQYF,TGTGCCAGCAGTTATGTGGCAGGGGGTTCTTACGAGCAGTACTTC
15,NA,TRBJ1-4,NA,TRBV6-5,CASSYSKRHWEKLFF,TGTGCCAGCAGTTACTCGAAACGCCACTGGGAAAAACTGTTTTTT
15,NA,TRBJ2-2,once,TRBV6-2/TRBV6-3,CASSYSGQNTGELFF,TGTGCCAGCAGTTACTCGGGACAGAACACCGGGGAGCTGTTTTTT
17,TRBD1,TRBJ1-2,NA,TRBV3-1/TRBV3-2,CASSQDPTDRGSYGYTF,TGTGCCAGCAGCCAAGATCCCACGGACAGGGGCTCCTATGGCTACACCTTC
18,NA,TRBJ1-1,NA,TRBV3-1/TRBV3-2,CASSQGYAGGGGWTEAFF,TGTGCCAGCAGCCAAGGCTATGCGGGGGGCGGAGGATGGACTGAAGCTTTCTTT
14,NA,TRBJ1-1,NA,TRBV6-5,CASRPGTANTEAFF,TGTGCCAGCAGACCCGGGACTGCCAACACTGAAGCTTTCTTT
14,NA,TRBJ1-1,NA,TRBV7-9,CASSLGQANTEAFF,TGTGCCAGCAGCTTAGGACAAGCGAACACTGAAGCTTTCTTT
14,TRBD1,TRBJ1-5,few,TRBV2,CASSDRAGNQPQHF,TGTGCCAGCAGCGACAGGGCGGGGAATCAGCCCCAGCATTTT
14,TRBD1,TRBJ2-5,NA,TRBV4-3,CASSRGQGGETQYF,TGCGCCAGCAGCCGGGGACAGGGCGGGGAGACCCAGTACTTC
14,NA,TRBJ1-4,once,TRBV6-1,CASSDGTTNEKLFF,TGTGCCAGCAGTGACGGTACAACTAATGAAAAACTGTTTTTT
15,TRBD2,TRBJ2-5,NA,TRBV3-1/TRBV3-2,CATSLLAGVGETQYF,TGTGCCACCTCCTTACTAGCGGGAGTGGGTGAGACCCAGTACTTC
11,NA,TRBJ1-2,NA,TRBV29-1,CSASRGGGYTF,TGCAGCGCCAGTCGCGGTGGCGGCTACACCTTC
16,NA,TRBJ2-1,once,TRBV28,CASSLTYRERDNEQFF,TGTGCCAGCAGTCTCACTTACAGGGAAAGAGACAATGAGCAGTTCTTC